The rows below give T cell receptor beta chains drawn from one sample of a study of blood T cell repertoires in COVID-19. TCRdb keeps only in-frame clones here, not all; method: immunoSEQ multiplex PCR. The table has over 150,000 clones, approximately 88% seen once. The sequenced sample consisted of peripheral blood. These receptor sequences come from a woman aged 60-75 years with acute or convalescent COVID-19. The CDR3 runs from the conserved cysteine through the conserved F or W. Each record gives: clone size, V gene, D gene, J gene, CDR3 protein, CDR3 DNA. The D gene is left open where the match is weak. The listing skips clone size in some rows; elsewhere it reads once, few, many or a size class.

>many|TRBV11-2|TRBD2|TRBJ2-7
CASSFGGSYEQYF
TGTGCCAGCAGCTTCGGCGGGAGCTACGAGCAGTACTTC
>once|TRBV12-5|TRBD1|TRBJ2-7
CASGPGQGVGYEQYF
TGTGCTAGTGGCCCCGGACAGGGGGTAGGATACGAGCAGTACTTC
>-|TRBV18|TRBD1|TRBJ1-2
CASSKTGTDRSMDYTF
TGTGCCAGCTCAAAGACCGGGACAGACCGTTCTATGGACTACACCTTC
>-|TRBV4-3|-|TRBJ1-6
CASSQDLLQGYSPLHF
TGCGCCAGCAGCCAAGACCTCCTACAGGGTTATTCACCCCTCCACTTT
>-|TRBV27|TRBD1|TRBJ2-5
CASSRVRDSQETQYF
TGTGCCAGCAGTAGAGTCCGGGACAGCCAAGAGACCCAGTACTTC
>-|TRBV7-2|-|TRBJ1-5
CASSLRRENPQHF
TGTGCCAGCAGCTTACGACGGGAAAATCCCCAGCATTTT
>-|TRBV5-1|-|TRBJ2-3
CASSLSRGSDTQYF
TGCGCCAGCAGCTTGTCTAGAGGATCGGATACGCAGTATTTT
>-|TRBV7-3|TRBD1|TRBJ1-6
CASSLSPQGARNSPLHF
TGTGCCAGCAGCTTAAGCCCACAGGGGGCGCGGAATTCACCCCTCCACTTT
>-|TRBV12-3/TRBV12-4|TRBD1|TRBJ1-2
CASSLTGSYGYTF
TGTGCCAGCAGTTTGACAGGGTCCTATGGCTACACCTTC
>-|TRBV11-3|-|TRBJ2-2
CASSFATNTGELFF
TGTGCCAGCAGCTTCGCGACTAACACCGGGGAGCTGTTTTTT